These T cell receptor beta chains were read from a single sample in a study of naive and memory T cell subsets. TCRdb independently ran MiXCR on the UMI-ligation and nested PCR reads; one entry per CDR3 protein. Among around 100,000 distinct CDR3 sequences listed, about 15% were seen once. The sequencing input was naive CD8+ T cells from blood. These receptors were taken from a human donor in good health. Both conserved end residues are part of each CDR3. The D gene is left open where the match is weak. The listing skips clone size in some rows; elsewhere it reads once, few, many or a size class.

abundance	v_gene	d_gene	j_gene	CDR3nt	CDR3aa
few	TRBV9	NA	TRBJ2-7	TGTGCCAGCAGCGTAGACGGCCCTTTCGACGAGCAGTACTTC	CASSVDGPFDEQYF
many	TRBV29-1	TRBD2	TRBJ2-3	TGCAGCGTCCCACTAGCGACGACCACAGATACGCAGTATTTT	CSVPLATTTDTQYF
few	TRBV9	NA	TRBJ2-3	TGTGCCAGCAGCGCAGTTTCCAAAGATACGCAGTATTTT	CASSAVSKDTQYF
NA	TRBV14	NA	TRBJ2-7	TGTGCCAGCAGCCAAGGGCGCGCCTACGAGCAGTACTTC	CASSQGRAYEQYF
NA	TRBV12-3/TRBV12-4	TRBD1	TRBJ2-1	TGTGCCAGCACGCAGCGGACAGGGGCCTACAATGAGCAGTTCTTC	CASTQRTGAYNEQFF
few	TRBV27	NA	TRBJ2-7	TGTGCCAGCAGTTTTAGGGGATCTGGTGAGCAGTACTTC	CASSFRGSGEQYF
many	TRBV4-3	NA	TRBJ2-4	TGCGCCAGCAGCCAAGATAGTCGGGGGACCAAAAACATTCAGTACTTC	CASSQDSRGTKNIQYF
many	TRBV13	NA	TRBJ2-7	TGTGCCAGCAGCTCCGGAGACCAGTCCCACTACGAGCAGTACTTC	CASSSGDQSHYEQYF
NA	TRBV2	TRBD2	TRBJ2-1	TGTGCCAGCAGGTCGTCGGGACTAGCGGGGGCACCGTCCAATGAGCAGTTCTTC	CASRSSGLAGAPSNEQFF
NA	TRBV5-1	NA	TRBJ1-1	TGCGCCAGCAGAGAGAAAATGAACACTGAAGCTTTCTTT	CASREKMNTEAFF
many	TRBV10-2	TRBD1	TRBJ1-5	TGCGCCAGCGGCACAGGGGGCCGGCATCAGCCCCAGCATTTT	CASGTGGRHQPQHF
NA	TRBV7-8	NA	TRBJ2-5	TGTGCCAGCAGCTTAAATCCCCGGGGCAATCAGACCCAGTACTTC	CASSLNPRGNQTQYF
NA	TRBV11-2	TRBD1	TRBJ1-1	TGTGCCAGCAGCCAGACAGGGATTTTCTTT	CASSQTGIFF
NA	TRBV6-2/TRBV6-3	NA	TRBJ1-5	TGTGCCAGCAGTTACGGACGGACCCAGCATTTT	CASSYGRTQHF
NA	TRBV12-3/TRBV12-4	NA	TRBJ1-1	TGTGCCAGCAGTTCCTACACTGAAGCTTTCTTT	CASSSYTEAFF
NA	TRBV27	NA	TRBJ2-3	TGTGCCAGCAGTTTAAGGCTTTCAGATACGCAGTATTTT	CASSLRLSDTQYF
NA	TRBV6-5	NA	TRBJ2-2	TGTGCCAGCAGTTACGGCAATGTCTATACAATCTCAACCGGGGAGCTGTTTTTT	CASSYGNVYTISTGELFF
NA	TRBV4-2	NA	TRBJ2-1	TGTGCCAGCTCCCGGCGGCTTTCCTACAATGAGCAGTTCTTC	CASSRRLSYNEQFF
few	TRBV7-9	TRBD2	TRBJ2-2	TGTGCCAGCAGCTTACGGCGGGAGTTCGGCGGGGAGCTGTTTTTT	CASSLRREFGGELFF
many	TRBV6-2/TRBV6-3	NA	TRBJ2-7	TGTGCCAGCCGGGATAGGCCAACCCACTACGAGCAGTACTTC	CASRDRPTHYEQYF
few	TRBV7-9	NA	TRBJ2-1	TGTGCCAGCAGCTTCCTCCCTGGGTTCGGCGGGAATGAGCAGTTCTTC	CASSFLPGFGGNEQFF
NA	TRBV9	NA	TRBJ1-2	TGTGCCAGCAGCCATTTTGGGGGCGGCTACACCTTC	CASSHFGGGYTF